A selection of T cell receptor beta chains follows, all from one sample in a study of cytomegalovirus exposure and HLA in healthy donors. The method was immunoSEQ multiplex PCR; TCRdb's version includes in-frame clones alone and lacks a portion of them. This table holds hundreds of thousands of clones, roughly 82% found once. The specimen sequenced was PBMCs. These receptors were obtained from a middle-aged man in good health and CMV-seropositive. The conserved cysteine and the conserved F or W are not part of the CDR3 here. Each record gives: clone size, V gene, J gene, CDR3 protein. Clone size appears in some rows only: once, few, many, or a class for an expanded clone.

.	TRBV7-9	TRBJ2-1	ASSFGSPWQF
few	TRBV18	TRBJ2-7	ASSRTGEAYEQY
.	TRBV6-5	TRBJ2-2	ASSAPGTSSGELF
.	TRBV19	TRBJ1-2	ASSIAGTGRVDGYT
.	TRBV10-1	TRBJ1-1	ASSAGGTEAF
.	TRBV2	TRBJ2-5	ASSEGTSVRETQY
.	TRBV19	TRBJ2-7	ASRQGALDEQY
.	TRBV7-8	TRBJ2-1	ASQTATSGTYNEQF
.	TRBV29-1	TRBJ1-1	SVEPGQSEAF
.	TRBV6-5	TRBJ2-1	ASGGSGRSGEQF
.	TRBV9	TRBJ2-1	ASSTPSGTRFLEQF
.	TRBV12-5	TRBJ2-1	ASGFGARLRDLNEQF
.	TRBV7-3	TRBJ2-2	ASSPRLAGGLTGELF
.	TRBV9	TRBJ2-7	ASSVGVAGTYEQY
.	TRBV2	TRBJ1-5	ASSAGGREPQH
few	TRBV18	TRBJ2-5	ASSPLAGETQY
.	TRBV19	TRBJ1-2	ASSTEQGSVAGYT
few	TRBV19	TRBJ2-1	ASRTSGRSGEQF
.	TRBV4-1	TRBJ1-1	ASSPGQGALEEVSRF
few	TRBV19	TRBJ2-3	ASSIWAGEIPDTQY
few	TRBV6-1	TRBJ2-1	ASSTRRSSYNEQF
.	TRBV4-2	TRBJ2-1	ASSQVGGGSNEQF
.	TRBV29-1	TRBJ2-3	SVEAGTDTQY
.	TRBV6-1	TRBJ1-2	ASSGVGTTDGYT
.	TRBV10-1	TRBJ2-3	ASSEGGRAPDTQY
few	TRBV9	TRBJ2-1	ASSVAPSGYNEQF
.	TRBV11-3	TRBJ1-4	ASSSGLVVGEKLF
once	TRBV13	TRBJ2-1	ASSPTMSPPSSYNEQF
.	TRBV6-1	TRBJ2-5	ASSLAAQETQY
few	TRBV12-5	TRBJ1-2	ASGSPTGDSNYGYT
.	TRBV25-1	TRBJ1-6	ASSETGGRSPLH
.	TRBV7-8	TRBJ2-4	ASSLTGQGIAKNIQY